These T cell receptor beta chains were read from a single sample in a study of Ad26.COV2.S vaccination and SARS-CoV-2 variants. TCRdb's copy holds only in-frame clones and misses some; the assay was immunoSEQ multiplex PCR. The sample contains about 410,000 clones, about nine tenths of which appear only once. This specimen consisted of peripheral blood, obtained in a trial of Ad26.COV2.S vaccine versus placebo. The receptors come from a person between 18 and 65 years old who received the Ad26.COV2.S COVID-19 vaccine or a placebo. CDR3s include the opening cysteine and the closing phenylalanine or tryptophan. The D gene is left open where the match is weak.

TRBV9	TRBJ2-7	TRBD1	CASSATEGQANYEQYF
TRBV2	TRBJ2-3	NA	CASGSTTSTDTQYF
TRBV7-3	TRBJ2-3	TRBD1	CASSSTGGGFAQYF
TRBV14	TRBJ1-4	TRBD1	CASSHPSQGGGEKLFF
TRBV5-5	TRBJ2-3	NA	CASRNRGGEGTDTQYF
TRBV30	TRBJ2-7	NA	CAWSSLYEQYF
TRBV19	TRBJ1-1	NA	CASKGRDGTEAFF
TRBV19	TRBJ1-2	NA	CASSIYVGYGYTF
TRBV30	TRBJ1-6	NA	CAWSVIRTASPLHF
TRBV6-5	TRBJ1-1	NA	CASSRGLKNTEAFF
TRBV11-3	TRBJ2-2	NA	CASSLEEGWTGELFF
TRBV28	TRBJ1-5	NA	CAGCGTLSNQPQHF
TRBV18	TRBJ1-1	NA	CASSPLEGGTEAFF
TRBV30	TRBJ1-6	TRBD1	CAWRQGRNSPLHF